Many counts were recorded for the clone carrying this T cell receptor (beta chain). This record comes from a study of glioma-infiltrating T cells. The CDR3 loop spans 13 amino acids. Trimming cost V 4 bases and J 0 bases, with 9 bases left between them. Germline CDR1 DFQATT, CDR2 SNEGSKA (reference sequence). TCR alpha and beta CDR3 regions were amplified from RNA using iRepertoire nested multiplex PCR. TCRdb reprocessed the multiplex PCR reads via MiXCR and lists one record per CDR3 protein. There are tens of thousands of distinct CDR3 sequences in the sample; about 23% occur only once, and more than 6.5% lies in the top ten.

Sequencing was carried out using glioma tissue, nonneoplastic brain tissue, or PBMCs (not recorded which). This rearrangement joins TRBV20-1 to TRBJ1-1; D gene unclear. The sequence came from a human donor with low-grade glioma or glioblastoma, undergoing nonglioma brain surgery, or in good health (not recorded which). The CDR3 DNA sequence: TGCAGTGCTAAGGAGACGGTGAACACTGAAGCTTTCTTT. Encoded protein: CSAKETVNTEAFF.